A single sample is the source of the 5 T cell receptor beta chains below, sequenced in a study of blood T cell repertoires in COVID-19. TCRdb keeps only in-frame clones here, not all; method: immunoSEQ multiplex PCR. The sample comprises around 200,000 clones, around 87% of which are singletons, and less than 3% rests with the top ten. The sequenced sample was peripheral blood. The receptors derive from a man aged 40-49 years with active or convalescent COVID-19.

V gene TRBV9 combines with J gene TRBJ1-5, with TRBD1 as a possible D gene (6 bases). CDR1 is SGDLS, CDR2 YYNGEE, per germline. CDR3 length: 13 residues. Trimming cost V 0 bases and J 7 bases, with 8 bases left between them. CDR3 bases: TGTGCCAGCAGCGTAGCAGGGGAGCAGCCCCAGCATTTT. Protein: CASSVAGEQPQHF.

This sequence joins TRBV4-2 and TRBJ1-5; D call uncertain. V was shortened by 3 bases and J by 0 bases, with 6 bases between the two germline ends. CDR1 is LGHNA, CDR2 YNFKEQ, per germline. The CDR3 is 14 residues long. This chain's CDR3 is CASSQEYSNQPQHF. In nucleotides, the CDR3 is TGTGCCAGCAGCCAGGAGTATAGCAATCAGCCCCAGCATTTT.

The rearrangement links TRBV18 to TRBJ1-2; 11 nucleotides align to TRBD1. The CDR3 spans 18 residues. With 3 bases clipped from V and 0 bases from J, the junction kept 9 bases outside the gene matches. CDR1 is KGHSH, CDR2 LQKENI, per germline. Written as DNA, the CDR3 is TGTGCCAGCTCACCCAGGACAGGGGGCGCGAATTCTAACTATGGCTACACCTTC. This translates into CASSPRTGGANSNYGYTF.

The chain has TRBV18 and TRBJ2-5; 7 positions match TRBD1. Unmatched junction bases numbered 9, after V lost 6 bases and J lost 2 bases. Germline lookup yields CDR1 KGHSH and CDR2 LQKENI. This CDR3 spans 15 amino acids. In DNA, the CDR3 is TGTGCCAGCTCCCGGGGACAGTCAGGGCAAGAGACCCAGTACTTC. It is translated as CASSRGQSGQETQYF. Based on the CDR3 plus reference TRBV18 and TRBJ2-5, the full variable domain is NAGVMQNPRHLVRRRGQEARLRCSPMKGHSHVYWYRQLPEEGLKFMVYLQKENIIDESGMPKERFSAEFPKEGPSILRIQQVVRGDSAAYFCASSRGQSGQETQYFGPGTRLLVL.

The CDR3 protein is CASRSGTGDNEQFF. The CDR3, as DNA: TGTGCCAGCAGATCCGGGACAGGGGACAATGAGCAGTTCTTC. The chain has TRBV7-9 and TRBJ2-1; 10 bases match TRBD1. This CDR3 comprises 14 residues. V was clipped by 6 bases and J by 5 bases; unmatched bases: 4. From germline, CDR1 is SEHNR and CDR2 FQNEAQ (reference sequence).